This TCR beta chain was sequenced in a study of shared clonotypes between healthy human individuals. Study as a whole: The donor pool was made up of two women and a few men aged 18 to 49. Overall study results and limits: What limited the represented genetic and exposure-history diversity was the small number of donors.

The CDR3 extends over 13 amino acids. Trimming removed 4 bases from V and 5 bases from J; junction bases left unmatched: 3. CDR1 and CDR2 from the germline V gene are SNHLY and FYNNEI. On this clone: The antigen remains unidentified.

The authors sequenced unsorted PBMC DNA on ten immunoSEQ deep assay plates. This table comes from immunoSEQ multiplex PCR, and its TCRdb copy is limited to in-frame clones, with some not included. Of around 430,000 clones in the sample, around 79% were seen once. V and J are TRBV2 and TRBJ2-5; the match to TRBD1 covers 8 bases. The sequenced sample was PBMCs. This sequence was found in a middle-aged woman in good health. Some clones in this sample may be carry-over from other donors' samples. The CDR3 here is CASSAGGLETQYF. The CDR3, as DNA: TGTGCCAGCAGTGCAGGGGGCCTGGAGACCCAGTACTTC.